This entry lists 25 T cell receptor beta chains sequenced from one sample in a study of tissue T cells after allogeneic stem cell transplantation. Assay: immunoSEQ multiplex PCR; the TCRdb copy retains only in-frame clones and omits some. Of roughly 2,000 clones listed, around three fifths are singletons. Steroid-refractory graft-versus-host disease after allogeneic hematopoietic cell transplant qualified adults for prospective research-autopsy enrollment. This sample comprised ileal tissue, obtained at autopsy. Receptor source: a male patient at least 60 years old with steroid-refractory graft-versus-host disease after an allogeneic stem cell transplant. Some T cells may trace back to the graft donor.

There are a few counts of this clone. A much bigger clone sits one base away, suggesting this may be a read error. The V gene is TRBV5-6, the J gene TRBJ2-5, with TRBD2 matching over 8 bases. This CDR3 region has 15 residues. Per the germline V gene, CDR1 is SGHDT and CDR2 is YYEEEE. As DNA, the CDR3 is TGTGCCCGCAGCTGGGTGGCCGGGGGGGGAGAGACCCAGTACTTC. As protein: CARSWVAGGGETQYF.

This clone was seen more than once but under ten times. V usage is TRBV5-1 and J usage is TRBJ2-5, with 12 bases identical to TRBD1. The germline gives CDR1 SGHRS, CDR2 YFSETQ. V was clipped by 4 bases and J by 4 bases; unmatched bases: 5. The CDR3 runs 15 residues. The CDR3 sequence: CASSPGTGGSETQYF. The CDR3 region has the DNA TGCGCCAGCAGCCCCGGGACAGGGGGCTCAGAGACCCAGTACTTC.

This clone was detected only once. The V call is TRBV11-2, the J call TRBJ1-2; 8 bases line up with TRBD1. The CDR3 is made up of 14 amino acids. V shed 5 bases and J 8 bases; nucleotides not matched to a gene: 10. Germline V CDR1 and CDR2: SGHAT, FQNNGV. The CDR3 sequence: CASSPRTGRGGYTF. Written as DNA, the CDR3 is TGTGCCAGCAGCCCCCGGACAGGGCGGGGGGGCTACACCTTC.

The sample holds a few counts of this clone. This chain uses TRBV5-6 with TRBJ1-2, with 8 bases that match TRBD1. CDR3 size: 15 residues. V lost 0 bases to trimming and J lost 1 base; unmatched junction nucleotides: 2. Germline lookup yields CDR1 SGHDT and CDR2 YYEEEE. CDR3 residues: CASSLGQGINYGYTF. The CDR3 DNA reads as TGTGCCAGCAGCTTGGGACAGGGGATTAACTATGGCTACACCTTC.

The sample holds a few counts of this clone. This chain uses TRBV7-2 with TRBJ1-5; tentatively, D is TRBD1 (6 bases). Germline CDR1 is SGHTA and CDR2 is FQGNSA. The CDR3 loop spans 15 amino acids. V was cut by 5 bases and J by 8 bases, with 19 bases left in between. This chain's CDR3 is CASSQPKGGAEPQHF. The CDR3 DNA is TGTGCCAGCAGCCAGCCGAAGGGGGGCGCGGAGCCCCAGCATTTT.

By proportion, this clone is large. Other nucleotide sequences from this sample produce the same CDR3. The chain's CDR3 is CASSPGGYEQYF. The CDR3 DNA follows: TGTGCCAGCAGCCCGGGAGGGTACGAGCAGTACTTC. J is TRBJ2-7 and V is TRBV12-3 or TRBV12-4; 8 nucleotides align to TRBD2. This CDR3 comprises 12 residues. The ends lost 6 bases at V and 4 bases at J; junction bases unmatched: 2.

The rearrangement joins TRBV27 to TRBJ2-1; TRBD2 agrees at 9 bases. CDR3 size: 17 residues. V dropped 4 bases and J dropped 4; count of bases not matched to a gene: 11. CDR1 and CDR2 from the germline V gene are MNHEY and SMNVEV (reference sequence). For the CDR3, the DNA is TGTGCCAGCAGTTCTAGCGGGGCCGGGCCCCCTTACAATGAGCAGTTCTTC. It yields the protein CASSSSGAGPPYNEQFF.

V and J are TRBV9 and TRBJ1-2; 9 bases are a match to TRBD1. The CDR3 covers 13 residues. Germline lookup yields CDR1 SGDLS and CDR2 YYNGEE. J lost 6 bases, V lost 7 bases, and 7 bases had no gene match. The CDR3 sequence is CASGEDRGDGYTF. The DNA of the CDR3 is TGTGCCAGCGGAGAGGACAGGGGAGATGGCTACACCTTC.

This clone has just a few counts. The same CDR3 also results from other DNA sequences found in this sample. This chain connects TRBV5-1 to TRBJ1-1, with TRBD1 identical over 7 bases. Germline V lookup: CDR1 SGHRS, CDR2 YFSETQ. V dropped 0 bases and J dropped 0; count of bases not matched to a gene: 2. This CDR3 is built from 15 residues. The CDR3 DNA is TGCGCCAGCAGCTTGGGACAGGGAATGAACACTGAAGCTTTCTTT. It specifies CASSLGQGMNTEAFF.

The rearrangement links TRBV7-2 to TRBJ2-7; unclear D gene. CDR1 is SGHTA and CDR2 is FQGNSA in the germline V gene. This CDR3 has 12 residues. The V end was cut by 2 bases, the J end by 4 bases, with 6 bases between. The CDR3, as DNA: TGTGCCAGCAGCTTAATCGAGTACGAGCAGTACTTC. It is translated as CASSLIEYEQYF.

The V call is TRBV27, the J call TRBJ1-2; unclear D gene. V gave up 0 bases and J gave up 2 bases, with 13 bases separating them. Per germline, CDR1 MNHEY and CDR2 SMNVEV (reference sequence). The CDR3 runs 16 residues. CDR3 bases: TGTGCCAGCAGTTTATCTACCCCAGTTTTAAACTATGGCTACACCTTC. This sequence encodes CASSLSTPVLNYGYTF.

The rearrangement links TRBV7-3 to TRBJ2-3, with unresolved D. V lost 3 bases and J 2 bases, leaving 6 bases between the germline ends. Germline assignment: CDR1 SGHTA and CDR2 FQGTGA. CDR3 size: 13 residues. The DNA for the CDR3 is TGTGCCAGCAGCTTGCCACACACAGATACGCAGTATTTT. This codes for CASSLPHTDTQYF.

In DNA, the CDR3 is TGTGCCAGCAAACCTCCCCCGGGACAGGGGGTATTGACCGGGGAGCTGTTTTTT. It encodes CASKPPPGQGVLTGELFF. The chain carries TRBV25-1 and TRBJ2-2; 11 bases map to TRBD1. The CDR3 length is 18 residues. V was pared by 7 bases and J by 5 bases, with 15 bases of the junction left unmatched. The germline gives CDR1 MGHDK, CDR2 SYGVNS.

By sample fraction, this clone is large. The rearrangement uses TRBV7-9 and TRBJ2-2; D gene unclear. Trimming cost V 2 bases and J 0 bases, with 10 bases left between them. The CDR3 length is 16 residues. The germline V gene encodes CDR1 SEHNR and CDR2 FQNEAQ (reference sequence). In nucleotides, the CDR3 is TGTGCCAGCAGCTTATCAGACACAGCGAACACCGGGGAGCTGTTTTTT. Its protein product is CASSLSDTANTGELFF. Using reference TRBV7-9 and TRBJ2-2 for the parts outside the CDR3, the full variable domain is DTGVSQNPRHKITKRGQNVTFRCDPISEHNRLYWYRQTLGQGPEFLTYFQNEAQLEKSRLLSDRFSAERPKGSFSTLEIQRTEQGDSAMYLCASSLSDTANTGELFFGEGSRLTVL.

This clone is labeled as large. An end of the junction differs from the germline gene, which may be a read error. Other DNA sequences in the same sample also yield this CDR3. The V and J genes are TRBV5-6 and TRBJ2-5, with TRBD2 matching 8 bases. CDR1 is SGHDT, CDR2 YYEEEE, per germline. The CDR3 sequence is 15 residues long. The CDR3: CARSLGAGGGETQYF. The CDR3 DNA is TGTGCCCGCAGCTTGGGGGCCGGGGGGGGAGAGACCCAGTACTTC.

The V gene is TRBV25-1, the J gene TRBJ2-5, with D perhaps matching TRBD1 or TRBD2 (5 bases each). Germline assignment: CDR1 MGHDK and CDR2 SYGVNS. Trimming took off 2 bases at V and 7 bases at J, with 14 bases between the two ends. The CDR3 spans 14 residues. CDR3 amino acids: CASSEPGAKGTQYF. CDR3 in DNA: TGTGCCAGCAGTGAACCCGGGGCTAAGGGGACCCAGTACTTC. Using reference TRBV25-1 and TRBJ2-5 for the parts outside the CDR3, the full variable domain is EADIYQTPRYLVIGTGKKITLECSQTMGHDKMYWYQQDPGMELHLIHYSYGVNSTEKGDLSSESTVSRIRTEHFPLTLESARPSHTSQYLCASSEPGAKGTQYFGPGTRLLVL.

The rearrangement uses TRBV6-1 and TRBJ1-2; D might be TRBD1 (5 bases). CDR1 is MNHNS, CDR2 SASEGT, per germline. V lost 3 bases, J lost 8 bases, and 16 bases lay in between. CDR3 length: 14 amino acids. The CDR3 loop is CASSEVGRGRGYTF. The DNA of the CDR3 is TGTGCCAGCAGTGAGGTTGGGAGGGGCCGGGGCTACACCTTC.

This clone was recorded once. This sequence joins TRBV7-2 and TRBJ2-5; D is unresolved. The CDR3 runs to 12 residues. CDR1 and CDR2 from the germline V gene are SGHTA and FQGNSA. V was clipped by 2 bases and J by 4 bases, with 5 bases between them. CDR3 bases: TGTGCCAGCAGCTTATGGGGAGAGACCCAGTACTTC. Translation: CASSLWGETQYF.

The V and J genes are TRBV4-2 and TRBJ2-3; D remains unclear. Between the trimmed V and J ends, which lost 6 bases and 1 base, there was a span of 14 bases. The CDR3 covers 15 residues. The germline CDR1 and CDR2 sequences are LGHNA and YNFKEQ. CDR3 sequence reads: CASRGLLGGTDTQYF. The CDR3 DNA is TGTGCCAGCAGGGGCCTGCTCGGAGGCACAGATACGCAGTATTTT.

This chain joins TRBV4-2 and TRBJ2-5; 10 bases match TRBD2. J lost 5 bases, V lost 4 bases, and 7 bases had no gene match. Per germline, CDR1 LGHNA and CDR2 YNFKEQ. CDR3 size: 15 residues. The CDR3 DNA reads TGTGCCAGCAGCCCACAGCGGGGGGGCAGTGAGACCCAGTACTTC. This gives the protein CASSPQRGGSETQYF.

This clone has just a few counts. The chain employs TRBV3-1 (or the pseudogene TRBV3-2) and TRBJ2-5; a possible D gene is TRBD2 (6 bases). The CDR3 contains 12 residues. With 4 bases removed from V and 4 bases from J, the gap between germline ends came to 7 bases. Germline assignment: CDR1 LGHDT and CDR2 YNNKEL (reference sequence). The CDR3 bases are TGTGCCAGCAGCCGGGGAGGAGAGACCCAGTACTTC. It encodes CASSRGGETQYF.

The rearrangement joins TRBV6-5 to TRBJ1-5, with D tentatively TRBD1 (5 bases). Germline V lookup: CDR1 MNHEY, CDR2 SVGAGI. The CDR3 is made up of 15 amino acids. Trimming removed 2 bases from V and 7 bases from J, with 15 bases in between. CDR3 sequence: CASSYARGANQPQHF. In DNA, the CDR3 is TGTGCCAGCAGTTACGCACGAGGGGCGAACCAGCCCCAGCATTTT.

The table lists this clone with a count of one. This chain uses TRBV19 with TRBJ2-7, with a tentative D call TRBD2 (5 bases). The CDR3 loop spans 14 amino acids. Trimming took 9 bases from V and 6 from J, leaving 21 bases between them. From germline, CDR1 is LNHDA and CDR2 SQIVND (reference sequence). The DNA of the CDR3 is TGTGCCAGCCGGTCATCTCCGGGATCGGGCGAGCAGTACTTC. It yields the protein CASRSSPGSGEQYF.

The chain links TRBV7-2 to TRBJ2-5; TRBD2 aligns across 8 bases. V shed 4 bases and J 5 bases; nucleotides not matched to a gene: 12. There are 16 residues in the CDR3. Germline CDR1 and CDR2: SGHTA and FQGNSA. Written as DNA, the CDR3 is TGTGCCAGCAGCTCCCGTGCGGGGGGATACCGGGAGACCCAGTACTTC. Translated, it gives CASSSRAGGYRETQYF.

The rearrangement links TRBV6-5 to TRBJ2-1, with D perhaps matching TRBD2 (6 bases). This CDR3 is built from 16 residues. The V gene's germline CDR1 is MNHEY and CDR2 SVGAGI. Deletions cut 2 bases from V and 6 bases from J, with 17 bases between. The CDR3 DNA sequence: TGTGCCAGCAGTTACCTCCCCGGGACTCGGCCCAATGAGCAGTTCTTC. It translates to CASSYLPGTRPNEQFF.